This is a list of T cell receptor beta chains from one sample in a study of regulatory T cells in long-lasting Graves disease. TCRdb re-derived calls from the multiplex PCR reads in MiXCR, one entry per CDR3 protein. The sample has about 470,000 distinct CDR3 sequences; about a fifth are singletons. The sequences come from peripheral blood mononuclear cells (PBMCs), collected when the disease was refractory, from a patient treated with antithyroid drugs. These receptors were collected from a female donor with Graves disease. The conserved cysteine and the conserved F or W are not part of the CDR3 here. Only some rows state a clone size, as once, few, many or a class for expanded clones.

clone size	V gene	J gene	CDR3 protein
.	TRBV24-1	TRBJ2-7	ATSDWKEQY
.	TRBV7-3	TRBJ1-1	ASSLEGGMDTEAF
.	TRBV6-5	TRBJ1-6	ASSYMPGGHPLSNSPLH
few	TRBV29-1	TRBJ2-2	STSGGGRTGELF
.	TRBV12-3/TRBV12-4	TRBJ1-5	ASSLNGQAQH
many	TRBV11-2	TRBJ1-1	TSSSLRAAMNTEAF
.	TRBV20-1	TRBJ2-7	SASNRDYLYEQY
.	TRBV5-6	TRBJ2-1	ASSFQKRGVYNEQF
many	TRBV19	TRBJ2-7	ASSIGTAYEQY
many	TRBV13	TRBJ1-2	ASSAKPGTVANYGYT
many	TRBV6-1	TRBJ2-2	ASSLRTDALGAGELF